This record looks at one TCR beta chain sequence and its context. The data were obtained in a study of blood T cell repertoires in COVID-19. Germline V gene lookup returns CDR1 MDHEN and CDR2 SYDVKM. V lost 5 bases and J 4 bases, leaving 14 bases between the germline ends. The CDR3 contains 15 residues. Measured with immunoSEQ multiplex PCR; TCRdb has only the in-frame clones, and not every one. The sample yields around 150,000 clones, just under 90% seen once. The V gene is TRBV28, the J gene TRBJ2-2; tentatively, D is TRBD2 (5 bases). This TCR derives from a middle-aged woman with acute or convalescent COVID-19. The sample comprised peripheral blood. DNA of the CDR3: TGTGCCAGCAGTAACCGGGCCCTAGCCACCGGGGAGCTGTTTTTT. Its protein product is CASSNRALATGELFF.